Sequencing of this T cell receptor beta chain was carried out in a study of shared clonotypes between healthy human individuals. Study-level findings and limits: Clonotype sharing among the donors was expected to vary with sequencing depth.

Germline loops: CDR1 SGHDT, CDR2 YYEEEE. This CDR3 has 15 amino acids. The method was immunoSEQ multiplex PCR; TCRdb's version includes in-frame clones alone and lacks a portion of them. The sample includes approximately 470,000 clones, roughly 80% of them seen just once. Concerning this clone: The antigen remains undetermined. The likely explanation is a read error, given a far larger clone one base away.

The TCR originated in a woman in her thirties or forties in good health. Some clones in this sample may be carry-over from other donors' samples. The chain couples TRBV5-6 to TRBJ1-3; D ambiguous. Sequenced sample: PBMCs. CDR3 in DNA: TGTGCCAGCAGCTTCCTGGGAAGCTCTGGAAACACCATACATTTT. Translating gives CASSFLGSSGNTIHF.